What follows are 17 T cell receptor beta chains derived from one specimen sequenced in a study of blood T cell repertoires in COVID-19. The repertoire was sequenced with immunoSEQ multiplex PCR; TCRdb's copy has only in-frame clones and lacks some. Seen here are around 300,000 clones, around 86% observed once, and the top ten hold 1%. Sequenced: peripheral blood. The source of these receptors is a man in his fifties with active or convalescent COVID-19.

DNA for the CDR3: TGCGCCAGCAGCCAAGTACAGGGTCTGGCTAATGAAAAACTGTTTTTT. Its translation is CASSQVQGLANEKLFF. V gene TRBV4-3 combines with J gene TRBJ1-4; maybe TRBD1 (6 bases). Germline V gene sequence: CDR1 LGHNA, CDR2 YSLEER. Deletions cut 1 base from V and 3 bases from J, with 12 bases between. The CDR3 sequence is 16 residues long.

The V and J genes are TRBV27 and TRBJ1-1; 9 bases line up with TRBD1. This CDR3 contains 17 residues. The junction had 10 bases not matched to a gene; V was cut back by 5 bases and J by 0 bases. Germline CDR1 MNHEY, CDR2 SMNVEV (reference sequence). The CDR3 spells CASSLAGTGTMNTEAFF. The CDR3 coding sequence is TGTGCCAGCAGTCTCGCCGGGACAGGGACCATGAACACTGAAGCTTTCTTT.

This clone was observed a handful of times. The rearrangement links TRBV30 to TRBJ1-2, with TRBD1 identical over 11 bases. This CDR3 comprises 15 residues. Trimming at V came to 0 bases and at J to 8 bases, leaving 8 bases not matched to a gene. Germline assignment: CDR1 GTSNPN and CDR2 SVGIG (reference sequence). In nucleotides, the CDR3 is TGTGCCTGGAGTGTACTTAGGACAGGGGGCTTGGGCTACACCTTC. Amino acid sequence: CAWSVLRTGGLGYTF.

The CDR3 bases are TGCAGCGTCGGTTGGACTAGTCAAGACACGGATACGCAGTATTTT. It specifies CSVGWTSQDTDTQYF. The chain joins TRBV29-1 to TRBJ2-3; 7 positions match TRBD2. V lost 6 bases, J lost 6 bases, and 15 bases stayed unmatched. Per germline, CDR1 SQVTM and CDR2 ANQGSEA. This CDR3 is built from 15 residues.

This sequence joins TRBV6-1 and TRBJ2-3, with TRBD2 identical over 12 bases. V lost 2 bases, J lost 4 bases, and 7 bases stayed unmatched. CDR3 size: 17 residues. CDR1 is MNHNS, CDR2 SASEGT, per germline. CDR3 sequence reads: CASSERLAGGLSDTQYF. In nucleotides, the CDR3 is TGTGCCAGCAGTGAAAGGCTAGCGGGGGGGCTTTCAGATACGCAGTATTTT.

The chain joins TRBV10-2 to TRBJ2-4; 8 bases map to TRBD1. Per the germline V gene, CDR1 is WSHSY and CDR2 is SAAADI. V dropped 8 bases and J dropped 6; count of bases not matched to a gene: 12. The CDR3 contains 15 residues. The CDR3 region has the DNA TGCGCCAGCGGAGGACAGGGTGGTGGTGGAAACATTCAGTACTTC. Amino acid sequence: CASGGQGGGGNIQYF.

This clone was seen only a few times. This chain uses TRBV27 with TRBJ2-2; 9 bases match TRBD1. V trimming: 7 bases; J trimming: 4 bases; junction bases outside the gene matches: 4. CDR3 size: 14 residues. The germline CDR1 and CDR2 sequences are MNHEY and SMNVEV (reference sequence). The CDR3 coding sequence is TGTGCCAGCACTAGGACAGGGGCCACCGGGGAGCTGTTTTTT. Translating gives CASTRTGATGELFF.

V is TRBV5-1 and J is TRBJ1-3; TRBD1 is a possible D gene (5 bases). CDR3 size: 15 residues. Trimming took off 3 bases at V and 3 bases at J, with 13 bases between the two ends. Germline assignment: CDR1 SGHRS and CDR2 YFSETQ. As DNA, the CDR3 is TGCGCCAGCAGCTCCGCCGGACACGGTGGAAACACCATATATTTT. This codes for CASSSAGHGGNTIYF. Full variable domain (remainder filled in from reference TRBV5-1 and TRBJ1-3): KAGVTQTPRYLIKTRGQQVTLSCSPISGHRSVSWYQQTPGQGLQFLFEYFSETQRNKGNFPGRFSGRQFSNSRSEMNVSTLELGDSALYLCASSSAGHGGNTIYFGEGSWLTVV.

This clone has a single count. J is TRBJ2-3 and V is TRBV21-1; TRBD1 reflects the table's D call only, with no check against the DNA. TRBV21-1 is a recognized pseudogene. The CDR3 loop spans 15 amino acids. The CDR3 nucleotides are TGTGCCAGCAACCCGGACAGGGAAAGCACAGATACGCAGTATTTT. Its protein product is CASNPDRESTDTQYF.

The chain has TRBV5-1 and TRBJ1-1; 7 positions agree with TRBD1. CDR1 and CDR2 (germline): SGHRS, YFSETQ. The CDR3 runs to 15 residues. V trimming: 4 bases; J trimming: 4 bases; junction bases outside the gene matches: 10. CDR3 in amino acids: CASSSSGGRGTEAFF. DNA of the CDR3: TGCGCCAGCAGCAGTTCAGGGGGTAGAGGCACTGAAGCTTTCTTT.

This clone was found a few times. The chain uses TRBV3-1 (or the pseudogene TRBV3-2) and TRBJ2-2; 12 bases align to TRBD2. V shed 4 bases and J 1 base; nucleotides not matched to a gene: 13. Germline V lookup: CDR1 LGHDT, CDR2 YNNKEL (reference sequence). This CDR3 is 20 amino acids long. The CDR3 sequence is CASSLTSGGPKNLNTGELFF. For the CDR3, the DNA is TGTGCCAGCAGCCTCACTAGCGGGGGGCCCAAAAACCTGAACACCGGGGAGCTGTTTTTT.

This rearrangement joins TRBV10-3 to TRBJ1-2, with D possibly TRBD1 on 6 matching bases. Germline lookup yields CDR1 ENHRY and CDR2 SYGVKD. V lost 10 bases, J lost 0 bases, and 24 bases lay in between. There are 17 residues in the CDR3. The CDR3 nucleotides are TGTGCCACCCGTCCGTCCTTAGGGGACACATCTAACTATGGCTACACCTTC. It is translated as CATRPSLGDTSNYGYTF.

The V call is TRBV30, the J call TRBJ1-5, with 7 bases that match TRBD1. The germline V gene has CDR1 GTSNPN and CDR2 SVGIG (reference sequence). Trimming removed 0 bases from V and 7 bases from J; junction bases left unmatched: 3. This CDR3 is 13 amino acids long. The chain's CDR3 is CAWSVQGRQPQHF. The CDR3 nucleotides read TGTGCCTGGAGTGTACAGGGGCGGCAGCCCCAGCATTTT.

The chain employs TRBV7-9 and TRBJ2-3; TRBD2 matches 13 bases. CDR3 length: 20 amino acids. The germline gives CDR1 SEHNR, CDR2 FQNEAQ (reference sequence). The ends lost 5 bases at V and 4 bases at J; junction bases unmatched: 18. Here the CDR3 DNA reads TGTGCCAGCAGCATTATTCCCGCCCTTAGGACTAGCGGGAGCTCAGATACGCAGTATTTT. It translates to CASSIIPALRTSGSSDTQYF.

J is TRBJ1-1 and V is TRBV27; weak D call: TRBD1 (6 bases). The CDR3 is 13 amino acids. Germline V gives CDR1 MNHEY, CDR2 SMNVEV (reference sequence). V lost 4 bases to trimming and J lost 5 bases, with 11 bases between them. The CDR3 reads CASSYTGLTEAFF. The CDR3 DNA sequence: TGTGCCAGCAGTTATACAGGGCTTACTGAAGCTTTCTTT.

The chain carries TRBV2 and TRBJ1-5; D perhaps matches TRBD1 (5 bases). This CDR3 spans 14 amino acids. Germline CDR1 is SNHLY and CDR2 is FYNNEI. The V end was cut by 4 bases, the J end by 5 bases, with 12 bases between. CDR3 sequence reads: CASSGGRDYQPQHF. DNA of the CDR3: TGTGCCAGCAGTGGCGGCAGGGACTATCAGCCCCAGCATTTT.

The chain has TRBV3-1 (or the pseudogene TRBV3-2) and TRBJ2-7, with a weak D call TRBD2 (5 bases). Trimming stripped 2 bases from V and 4 bases from J, with 12 bases between. The germline CDR1 and CDR2 sequences are LGHDT and YNNKEL (reference sequence). CDR3 length: 14 residues. For the CDR3, the DNA is TGTGCCAGCAGCCAACCCGGGGAGAGTTACGAGCAGTACTTC. Amino acid sequence: CASSQPGESYEQYF.